This TCR beta chain is drawn from a study of blood T cell repertoires in COVID-19. The CDR3 contains 19 residues. Trimming removed 4 bases from V and 9 bases from J; junction bases left unmatched: 19. CDR1 and CDR2 (germline): LGHDT, YNNKEL (reference sequence). Method: immunoSEQ multiplex PCR; TCRdb's copy keeps in-frame clones and lacks some. Of a few hundred thousand clones listed, 86% are singletons. Sequencing was performed on PBMCs or T cells enriched from blood (not recorded which). V is TRBV3-1 (or the pseudogene TRBV3-2) and J is TRBJ2-5, with 14 bases matching TRBD2. The sequence derives from a woman between 25 and 40 years old who had been exposed to COVID-19. Here the CDR3 DNA reads TGTGCCAGCAGCCTCAACGGACTAGCGGGGGGTCGGAAGTATCTGGCCCAGTACTTC. This codes for CASSLNGLAGGRKYLAQYF.